This TCR beta chain derives from a study of early T cells in non-severe SARS-CoV-2 infection. At the level of the study: Sequencing of unsorted whole blood was done on bulk RNA, leaving chains unpaired. Study-wide findings and caveats: Lookups in VDJdb leaned toward anti-spike CD8 responses and missed private and CD4 specificities.

This clonotype was observed a few times. As yet, its antigen is unknown. The TCR library protocol attached unique molecular identifiers to the individual cDNA molecules. Using its own MiXCR run on the 5' RACE reads, TCRdb lists one record per CDR3 protein. The sample shows fewer than 50,000 distinct CDR3 sequences, roughly 7.3% of them seen only once. The germline V gene encodes CDR1 SGHRS and CDR2 YFSETQ. CDR3 length: 17 amino acids. The V and J ends lost 4 bases and 2 bases, in that order; junction bases with no gene match: 6. Sample: whole blood. V gene TRBV5-1 combines with J gene TRBJ2-4, with 13 bases lining up with TRBD2. The origin of this receptor is an adult who was a healthcare worker with PCR-confirmed SARS-CoV-2 infection or an uninfected control (not recorded which). The CDR3 DNA reads as TGCGCCAGCAGCCCGCCGGGACTAGCGGGGACCAAAAACATTCAGTACTTC. Protein: CASSPPGLAGTKNIQYF.